Given below is one T cell receptor beta chain in context. The sample comes from a study of blood T cell repertoires in COVID-19. As for the study in general: The analysed material was cDNA or gDNA that came from T cells, B-cell-depleted T cells, or PBMCs.

In the original processing: Reference gene primer amplification in the assay estimated nucleated cell counts. The method was immunoSEQ multiplex PCR; TCRdb's version includes in-frame clones alone and lacks a portion of them. V and J calls and clone size are given by that table; D and trimming were obtained from the DNA. Among under 250,000 clones, under 85% were seen once, and the ten largest hold roughly 5.5%. Sequencing was performed on peripheral blood. The receptor was derived from a human donor in a cohort sampled during active COVID-19.

CDR3 DNA: TGTGCCAGCAGTTACAGCGGGAGAGCCGCAGGATCAGATACGCAGTATTTT. Protein: CASSYSGRAAGSDTQYF. V and J are TRBV28 and TRBJ2-3; 8 bases are a match to TRBD2. After removal of 4 bases from V and 4 bases from J, the junction contained 13 bases not matched to a gene. Germline V gene lookup returns CDR1 MDHEN and CDR2 SYDVKM. The CDR3 spans 17 residues.